Following are 18 T cell receptor beta chains from one sample sequenced in a study of blood T cell repertoires in COVID-19. Sequencing was performed with immunoSEQ multiplex PCR; in TCRdb, only in-frame clones are kept and a portion is missing. The sample lists about 220,000 clones, approximately 80% occurring once. The sample comprised peripheral blood. All receptors derive from a human donor in a cohort sampled during active COVID-19.

The rearrangement uses TRBV14 and TRBJ2-5; 7 positions match TRBD1. Trimming at V came to 4 bases and at J to 6 bases, leaving 8 bases not matched to a gene. The CDR3 contains 14 residues. Germline-derived CDR1 and CDR2 are SGHDN and FVKESK. CDR3 amino acids: CASSLRGGAKTQYF. The CDR3 DNA is TGTGCCAGCAGCCTCCGAGGGGGCGCGAAGACCCAGTACTTC.

V is TRBV20-1 and J is TRBJ1-2; D may be TRBD1 (6 bases). The V gene's germline CDR1 is DFQATT and CDR2 SNEGSKA (reference sequence). This CDR3 is 11 amino acids long. As DNA, the CDR3 is TGCAGCGGGGGGCCCGAGGAGGGCTACACCTTC. It encodes CSGGPEEGYTF.

The chain has TRBV11-1 and TRBJ2-5, with TRBD1 matching over 9 bases. The CDR3 length is 14 residues. The trim removed 4 bases at V and 3 bases at J, leaving 3 bases unmatched. Per the germline V gene, CDR1 is SGHAT and CDR2 is FQDESV (reference sequence). This CDR3 is CASSSRTGEETQYF. CDR3 nucleotides: TGTGCCAGCAGCTCTCGGACAGGGGAAGAGACCCAGTACTTC.

This clone was seen just once. The rearrangement links TRBV5-1 to TRBJ1-2; the match to TRBD1 covers 11 bases. The CDR3 length is 15 residues. Germline V gene lookup returns CDR1 SGHRS and CDR2 YFSETQ. Losses at the gene ends were 4 bases for V and 5 bases for J; bases not matched to a gene: 7. As DNA, the CDR3 is TGCGCCAGCAGCCCAAGGACAGGGGGCGGTTATGGCTACACCTTC. Translation: CASSPRTGGGYGYTF.

This chain connects TRBV5-1 to TRBJ1-1; TRBD1 is a possible D gene (6 bases). Germline-derived CDR1 and CDR2 are SGHRS and YFSETQ. Trimming cost V 4 bases and J 7 bases, with 8 bases left between them. This CDR3 comprises 11 residues. The CDR3 bases are TGCGCCAGCAGCCTGGACAGTGAAGCTTTCTTT. This codes for CASSLDSEAFF.

The CDR3 region is CASNLDRGREKLFF. CDR3 sequence (DNA): TGTGCCAGCAACCTGGACAGGGGTCGAGAAAAACTGTTTTTT. The J gene is TRBJ1-4, the V gene TRBV6-5; 9 nucleotides align to TRBD1. Germline V gives CDR1 MNHEY, CDR2 SVGAGI. This CDR3 has 14 amino acids. The V and J ends lost 7 bases and 8 bases, in that order; junction bases with no gene match: 8.

The chain is built from TRBV5-4 and TRBJ1-2; a weak D match, TRBD1 (6 bases). The CDR3 is 15 residues long. V dropped 4 bases and J dropped 4 bases, with 17 bases sitting between them. Germline-derived CDR1 and CDR2 are SGHNT and YYREEE (reference sequence). The CDR3 spells CASSRRHEGGYGYTF. The CDR3 DNA follows: TGTGCCAGCAGCCGTAGACACGAAGGGGGCTATGGCTACACCTTC.

The chain is built from TRBV9 and TRBJ2-5, with D tentatively TRBD1 (6 bases). The CDR3 is 16 amino acids. Trimming cost V 0 bases and J 0 bases, with 12 bases left between them. The germline V gene encodes CDR1 SGDLS and CDR2 YYNGEE. CDR3 sequence (DNA): TGTGCCAGCAGCGTAGCTGGCAGGGGATACCAAGAGACCCAGTACTTC. Its translation is CASSVAGRGYQETQYF.

The chain links TRBV11-2 to TRBJ1-3; D remains ambiguous. CDR3 size: 15 residues. V was trimmed by 1 base and J by 2 bases, leaving 9 bases between them. Germline V gene sequence: CDR1 SGHAT, CDR2 FQNNGV. CDR3 nucleotides: TGTGCCAGCAGCTTAGCGGGATTTCCTGGAAACACCATATATTTT. Its protein product is CASSLAGFPGNTIYF.

The chain has TRBV11-2 and TRBJ1-2; tentative D call: TRBD1 (6 bases). CDR3 length equals 13 residues. Germline assignment: CDR1 SGHAT and CDR2 FQNNGV. V dropped 6 bases and J dropped 6 bases, with 14 bases sitting between them. This CDR3 is CASRGGGWDGYTF. The CDR3 DNA reads TGTGCCAGCAGAGGGGGGGGCTGGGATGGCTACACCTTC.

The rearrangement joins TRBV7-8 to TRBJ1-4; TRBD1 agrees at 9 bases. The J segment lost 14 bases and the V segment lost 0 bases, leaving 7 bases of the junction unmatched. Germline-derived CDR1 and CDR2 are SGHVS and FQNEAQ. The CDR3 extends over 14 amino acids. The DNA of the CDR3 is TGTGCCAGCAGCTTAGCGGGGGGACAGGGTTATCTGTTTTTT. Its translation: CASSLAGGQGYLFF.

J is TRBJ2-7 and V is TRBV28; maybe TRBD1 (6 bases). Germline-derived CDR1 and CDR2 are MDHEN and SYDVKM. V lost 2 bases, J lost 8 bases, and 13 bases lay in between. The CDR3 length is 13 residues. The DNA of the CDR3 is TGTGCCAGCAGTTTAGTTCAGGACAGAAAGCAGTACTTC. Translation: CASSLVQDRKQYF.

This clone was counted once. The chain links TRBV21-1 to TRBJ2-7; TRBD1, as called in the table, went unchecked against the DNA. TRBV21-1 is a pseudogene segment. This CDR3 is 17 amino acids long. The CDR3 sequence is CASSKGADRGFSYEQYF. The CDR3 bases are TGTGCCAGCAGCAAGGGCGCGGACAGGGGGTTTTCCTACGAGCAGTACTTC.

Comment on this clone: This CDR3 is also generated by other DNA sequences in the sample. V usage is TRBV19 and J usage is TRBJ1-1; D is uncertain. Germline V gives CDR1 LNHDA, CDR2 SQIVND (reference sequence). V dropped 4 bases and J dropped 3 bases, with 6 bases sitting between them. The CDR3 extends over 12 amino acids. CDR3 sequence (DNA): TGTGCCAGTAGTACCCGGGACACTGAAGCTTTCTTT. This sequence encodes CASSTRDTEAFF.

The V and J genes are TRBV20-1 and TRBJ1-1; tentatively, D is TRBD1 (6 bases). Trimming stripped 3 bases from V and 10 bases from J, with 9 bases between. This CDR3 has 10 residues. In germline, CDR1 is DFQATT, CDR2 SNEGSKA (reference sequence). The CDR3 DNA is TGCAGTGCTAGCAGGGGCCTAGCTTTCTTT. It specifies CSASRGLAFF.

The CDR3: CASSLAVDRGREQYF. CDR3 DNA: TGTGCCAGCAGCTTAGCGGTAGACAGGGGTAGGGAGCAGTACTTC. V gene TRBV7-9 combines with J gene TRBJ2-7; 8 bases are shared with TRBD1. Germline V gene data show CDR1 as SEHNR and CDR2 as FQNEAQ (reference sequence). The CDR3 totals 15 residues. V lost 0 bases to trimming and J lost 7 bases; unmatched junction nucleotides: 8.

The chain combines TRBV3-1 (or the pseudogene TRBV3-2) with TRBJ2-1, with D possibly TRBD2 on 6 matching bases. V gave up 4 bases and J gave up 8 bases, with 18 bases separating them. Per the germline V gene, CDR1 is LGHDT and CDR2 is YNNKEL (reference sequence). This CDR3 has 15 residues. This CDR3 is CASSPSGGNSYEQFF. The CDR3 DNA is TGTGCCAGCAGCCCCTCCGGAGGGAACTCTTATGAGCAGTTCTTC.

This chain links TRBV5-8 with TRBJ2-1; D ambiguous. V was clipped by 0 bases and J by 8 bases, with 9 bases between them. The CDR3 sequence is 13 residues long. Germline CDR1 and CDR2: SGHTS and YDEGEE. CDR3 region: CASSLAGWDEQFF. The CDR3 DNA reads as TGTGCCAGCAGCTTGGCCGGGTGGGATGAGCAGTTCTTC.